This TCR beta chain was captured by sequencing in a study of regulatory T cells in long-lasting Graves disease. The study, taken as a whole, reports: There were preferences for TRBV28, TRBJ1-2 and TRBJ2-5 in persistent disease.

This clonotype has more than one count but fewer than ten. Its specificity is unknown. Construction of TCR beta libraries relied on iRepertoire HTBI primers and on Arm-PCR targeting CDR3 regions. TCRdb re-analysed the multiplex PCR reads in MiXCR, keeping a single row per CDR3 protein. The profile shows about 400,000 distinct CDR3 sequences, around 15% of them singletons. Time point noted: newly diagnosed GD, antithyroid drugs for less than 3 months. The TCR library used RNA extracted from PBMCs. The CDR3 sequence is 17 residues long. V lost 0 bases, J lost 0 bases, and 12 bases lay in between. Germline CDR1 and CDR2: LNHDA and SQIVND (reference sequence). These same records also appear under a second study, on T cells in Graves' hyperthyroidism and ophthalmopathy. That source notes: Graves' hyperthyroidism without ophthalmopathy progression within 18 months was termed stable. Together with thyroid ultrasound, orbital computed tomography, serum thyroxine and TRAb, clinical symptoms were used for diagnoses.

V usage is TRBV19 and J usage is TRBJ1-5; D ambiguous. This TCR came from a woman aged 18 to 35 with Graves disease. This material consisted of peripheral blood mononuclear cells (PBMCs), taken at new diagnosis, from a patient treated with antithyroid drugs. CDR3 in DNA: TGTGCCAGTAGTATAGACGCCACAGACTTTAGCAATCAGCCCCAGCATTTT. Translating gives CASSIDATDFSNQPQHF.